This TCR beta chain originates from a study of T cell changes during pregnancy in multiple sclerosis. The V and J ends lost 0 bases and 4 bases respectively, with 9 bases between them. The CDR3 has 13 residues. CDR1 is GTSNPN and CDR2 is SVGIG in the germline V gene (reference sequence). Sequenced by immunoSEQ multiplex PCR; TCRdb stores in-frame clones only, minus some. The sample records approximately 79,000 clones, over 85% being singletons. This TCR derives from a female donor with multiple sclerosis, enrolled in a pregnancy study. The chain couples TRBV30 to TRBJ2-5; unclear D gene. The starting material was CD4+ T cells from peripheral blood mononuclear cells, obtained before pregnancy. This CDR3 reads CAWSVRSTETQYF. The CDR3 DNA reads as TGTGCCTGGAGTGTTCGGAGCACAGAGACCCAGTACTTC.